One TCR beta chain is described in this entry. The target antigen is unknown. The sample belongs to a study of PD-1 blockade in classical Hodgkin lymphoma. Study-level points and caveats: Lower baseline TCR diversity was reported for newly diagnosed patients than for healthy donors.

Time point meaning: newly diagnosed, previously untreated cHL patient sample. TCRdb's table, derived via immunoSEQ multiplex PCR, lists solely in-frame clones and lacks some. The sample has about 17,000 clones, about 90% seen once. Sequencing used peripheral blood mononuclear cells (PBMCs). The origin of this receptor is a human donor with classical Hodgkin lymphoma.

The CDR3 region is CASSVNPGQGTYEQYF. The CDR3 DNA follows: TGTGCCAGCAGTGTGAATCCGGGACAGGGTACCTACGAGCAGTACTTC. J is TRBJ2-7 and V is TRBV6-1, with TRBD1 identical over 9 bases. The J segment lost 2 bases and the V segment lost 4 bases, leaving 9 bases of the junction unmatched. This CDR3 has 16 amino acids. Germline V gene sequence: CDR1 MNHNS, CDR2 SASEGT.